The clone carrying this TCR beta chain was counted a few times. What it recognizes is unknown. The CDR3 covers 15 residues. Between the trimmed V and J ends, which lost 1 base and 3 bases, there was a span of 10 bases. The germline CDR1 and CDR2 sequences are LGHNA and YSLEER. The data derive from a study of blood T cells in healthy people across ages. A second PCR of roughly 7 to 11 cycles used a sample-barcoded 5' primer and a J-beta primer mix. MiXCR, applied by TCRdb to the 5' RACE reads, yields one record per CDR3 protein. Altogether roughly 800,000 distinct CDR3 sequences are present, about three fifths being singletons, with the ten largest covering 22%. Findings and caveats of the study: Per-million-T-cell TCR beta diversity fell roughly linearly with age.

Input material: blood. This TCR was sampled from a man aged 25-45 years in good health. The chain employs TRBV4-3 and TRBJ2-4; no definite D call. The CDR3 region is CASSQGRHSKNIQYF. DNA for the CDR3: TGCGCCAGCAGCCAAGGACGGCACAGCAAAAACATTCAGTACTTC.